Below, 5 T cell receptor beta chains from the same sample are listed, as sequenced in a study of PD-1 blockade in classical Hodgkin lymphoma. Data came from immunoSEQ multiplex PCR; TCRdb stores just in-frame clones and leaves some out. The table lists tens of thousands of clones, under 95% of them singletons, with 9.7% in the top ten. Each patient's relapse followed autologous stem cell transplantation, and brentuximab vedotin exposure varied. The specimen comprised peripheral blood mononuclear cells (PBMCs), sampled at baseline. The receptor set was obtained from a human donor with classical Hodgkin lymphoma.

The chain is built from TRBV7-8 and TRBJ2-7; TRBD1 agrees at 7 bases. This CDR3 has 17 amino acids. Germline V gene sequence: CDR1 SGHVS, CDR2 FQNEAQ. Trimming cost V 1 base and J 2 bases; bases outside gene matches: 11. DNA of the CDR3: TGTGCCAGCAGCTTAGATCTACGGGACAGTCCCACCTACGAGCAGTACTTC. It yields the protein CASSLDLRDSPTYEQYF.

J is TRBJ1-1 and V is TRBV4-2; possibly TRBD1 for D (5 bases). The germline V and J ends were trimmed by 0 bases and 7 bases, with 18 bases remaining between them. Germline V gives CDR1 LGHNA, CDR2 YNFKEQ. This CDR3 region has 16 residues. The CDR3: CASSQEGSAREDEAFF. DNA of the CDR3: TGTGCCAGCAGCCAAGAGGGATCCGCCAGGGAGGATGAAGCTTTCTTT.

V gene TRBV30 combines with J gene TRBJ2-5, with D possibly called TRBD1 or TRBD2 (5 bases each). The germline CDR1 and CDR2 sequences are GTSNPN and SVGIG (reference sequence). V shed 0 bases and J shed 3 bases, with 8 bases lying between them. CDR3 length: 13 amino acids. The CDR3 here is CAWSVLGEETQYF. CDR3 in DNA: TGTGCCTGGAGTGTACTGGGGGAAGAGACCCAGTACTTC.

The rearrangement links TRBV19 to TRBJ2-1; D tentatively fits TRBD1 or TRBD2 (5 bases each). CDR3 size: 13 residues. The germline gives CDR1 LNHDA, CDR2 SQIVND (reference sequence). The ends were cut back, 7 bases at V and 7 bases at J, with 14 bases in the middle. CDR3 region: CASTGTVRNEQFF. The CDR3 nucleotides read TGTGCCAGTACCGGGACGGTAAGGAATGAGCAGTTCTTC.

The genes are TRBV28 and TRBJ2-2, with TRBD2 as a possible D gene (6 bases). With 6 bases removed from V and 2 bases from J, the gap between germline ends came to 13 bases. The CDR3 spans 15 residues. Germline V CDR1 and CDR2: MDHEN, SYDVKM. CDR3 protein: CASRPPGTNTGELFF. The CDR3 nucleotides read TGTGCCAGCAGGCCCCCCGGGACTAACACCGGGGAGCTGTTTTTT.